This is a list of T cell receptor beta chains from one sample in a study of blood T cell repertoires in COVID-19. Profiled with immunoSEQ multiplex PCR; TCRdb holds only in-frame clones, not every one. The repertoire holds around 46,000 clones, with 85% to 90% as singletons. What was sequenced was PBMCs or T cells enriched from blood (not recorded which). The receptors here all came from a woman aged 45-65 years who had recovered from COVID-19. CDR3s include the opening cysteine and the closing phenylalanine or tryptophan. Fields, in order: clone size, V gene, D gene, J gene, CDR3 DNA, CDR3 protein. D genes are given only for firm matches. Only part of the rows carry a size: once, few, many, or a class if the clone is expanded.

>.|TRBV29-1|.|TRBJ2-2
TGCAGCGCCGGTGTCAGCGGCACCGGGGAGCTGTTTTTT
CSAGVSGTGELFF
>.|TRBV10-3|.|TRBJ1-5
TGTGCCATCAGTGTAGGGGCTAATCAGCCCCAGCATTTT
CAISVGANQPQHF
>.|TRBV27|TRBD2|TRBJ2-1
TGTGCCAGCACGGCGGGGGGACCCTACAATGAGCAGTTCTTC
CASTAGGPYNEQFF
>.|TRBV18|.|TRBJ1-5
TGTGCCAGCTCACTGCGAGGGATACCAGTCGATCAGCCCCAGCATTTT
CASSLRGIPVDQPQHF
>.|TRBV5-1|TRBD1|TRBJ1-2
TGCGCCAGCAGCTTAGGACAGGGGGCGCGGGGCTACACCTTC
CASSLGQGARGYTF
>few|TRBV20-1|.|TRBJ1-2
TGCAGTGCTAGTGAGGAGCACAACTATGGCTACACCTTC
CSASEEHNYGYTF
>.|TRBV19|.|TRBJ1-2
TGTGCCAGTCGATCCACCCAGGGGAACTATGGCTACACCTTC
CASRSTQGNYGYTF
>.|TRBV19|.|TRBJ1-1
TGTGCCAGTAGACAGACAGGAATGAACACTGAAGCTTTCTTT
CASRQTGMNTEAFF
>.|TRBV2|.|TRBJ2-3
TGTGCCAGCAGTCAAGAGAGGAAGAGCACAGATACGCAGTATTTT
CASSQERKSTDTQYF
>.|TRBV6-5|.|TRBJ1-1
TGTGCCAGCAGTCTAGAGAACACTGAAGCTTTCTTT
CASSLENTEAFF
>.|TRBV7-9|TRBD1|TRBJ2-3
TGTGCCAGCAGCTTAGCGGGACAGGCCACAGATACGCAGTATTTT
CASSLAGQATDTQYF
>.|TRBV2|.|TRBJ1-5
TGTGCCAGCAGTCGCACAGAGAATCAGCCCCAGCATTTT
CASSRTENQPQHF
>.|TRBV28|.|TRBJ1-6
TGTGCCAGCAGTTTAACGGGCAGGGATAATTCACCCCTCCACTTT
CASSLTGRDNSPLHF
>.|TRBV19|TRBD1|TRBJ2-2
TGTGCCAGTAGTACGACAGGGGCCGGGGAGCTGTTTTTT
CASSTTGAGELFF
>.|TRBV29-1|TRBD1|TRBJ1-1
TGCAGCGTTGACCCCCGACAGGGCACTGAAGCTTTCTTT
CSVDPRQGTEAFF
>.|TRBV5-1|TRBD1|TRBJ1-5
TGCGCCAGCAGCGCGACAGGGAGTGAGCCCCAGCATTTT
CASSATGSEPQHF
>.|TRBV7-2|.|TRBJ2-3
TGTGCCAGCAGCTTCCTGCGCGGAGATACGCAGTATTTT
CASSFLRGDTQYF
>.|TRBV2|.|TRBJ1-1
TGTGCCAGCAGAGTACAGGGCGCTGAAGCTTTCTTT
CASRVQGAEAFF
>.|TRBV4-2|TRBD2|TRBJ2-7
TGTGCCAGCAGCCAAGAAGGTGTACTAGCGGGGGGGCCATACGAGCAGTACTTC
CASSQEGVLAGGPYEQYF
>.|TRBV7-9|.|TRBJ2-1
TGTGCCAGCAGCTTAGGAGGGGGAAGGGTGAACAATGAGCAGTTCTTC
CASSLGGGRVNNEQFF
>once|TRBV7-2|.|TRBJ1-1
TGTGCCAGCAGCTTATGGGGGGGGCAGAACACTGAAGCTTTCTTT
CASSLWGGQNTEAFF
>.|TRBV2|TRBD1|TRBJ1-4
TGTGCCAGCAGACCCCGACAGGGGTATGAAAAACTGTTTTTT
CASRPRQGYEKLFF
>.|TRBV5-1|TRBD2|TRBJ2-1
TGCGCCAGCAGCTTGGAACTAGCGGGGGGGCCGGGTAGGAATGAGCAGTTCTTC
CASSLELAGGPGRNEQFF
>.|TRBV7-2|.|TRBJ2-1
TGTGCCAGCAGCTTAGCGAGCCTAGCCTATGAGCAGTTCTTC
CASSLASLAYEQFF
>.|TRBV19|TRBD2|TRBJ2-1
TGTGCCAGTAGATGGGTCGGGGGGGGCTTAGGTGAGCAGTTCTTC
CASRWVGGGLGEQFF
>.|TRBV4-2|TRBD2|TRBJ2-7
TGTGCCAGCAGCCAAGAGCTAGCGGACTCCTACGAGCAGTACTTC
CASSQELADSYEQYF
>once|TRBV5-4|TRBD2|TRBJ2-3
TGTGCCAGCAGCTCCGCTAGCGGGACCGCAGATACGCAGTATTTT
CASSSASGTADTQYF
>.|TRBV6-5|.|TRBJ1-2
TGTGCCAGCGGCCCAGGAGGCCCCATTGAGGGCTACACCTTC
CASGPGGPIEGYTF
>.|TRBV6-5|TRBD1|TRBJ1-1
TGTGCCAGCAGTTACTCCTACAGGGGTGACACTGAAGCTTTCTTT
CASSYSYRGDTEAFF
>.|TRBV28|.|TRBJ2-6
TGTGCCAGCAGGAAGCTACAGAGCTCTGGGGCCAACGTCCTGACTTTC
CASRKLQSSGANVLTF
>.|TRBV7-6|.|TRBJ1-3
TGTGCCAGCAGCTTAGCGGGTCCTAGCTCTGGAAACACCATATATTTT
CASSLAGPSSGNTIYF
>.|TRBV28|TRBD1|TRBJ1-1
TGTGCCAGCAGACACAGGGGGCGAAATACTGAAGCTTTCTTT
CASRHRGRNTEAFF
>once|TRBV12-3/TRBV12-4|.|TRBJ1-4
TGTGCCAGCAGGGACAGCGGTAAACTGTTTTTT
CASRDSGKLFF
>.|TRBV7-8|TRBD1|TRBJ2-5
TGTGCCAGCCGCCGGGACAGGGGGACCCAGTACTTC
CASRRDRGTQYF
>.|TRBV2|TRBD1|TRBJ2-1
TGTGCCAGCAGTCATCGGGACAGCTCCTACAATGAGCAGTTCTTC
CASSHRDSSYNEQFF
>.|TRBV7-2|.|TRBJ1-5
TGTGCCAGCAACCAAGGGACTGGGCTGAATCAGCCCCAGCATTTT
CASNQGTGLNQPQHF
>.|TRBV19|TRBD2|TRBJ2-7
TGTGCCAGTAGGACTAGTAGCGGGAGCCTCGAGCAGTACTTC
CASRTSSGSLEQYF